These 31 T cell receptor beta chains were all obtained from the same sample, sequenced in a study of T cells after yellow fever vaccination. In TCRdb, the 5' RACE reads were re-called with MiXCR into one record per CDR3 protein. The sample carries approximately 160,000 distinct CDR3 sequences, 6.2% recorded once. Sequencing used CD4+ T cells sorted from PBMCs, obtained on the day of the first yellow fever vaccination. Receptors originate from a man aged 18 to 30 who received the YFV17D yellow fever vaccine.

This clonotype was observed a handful of times. The rearrangement links TRBV19 to TRBJ2-5, with 11 bases fitting TRBD2. V gave up 3 bases and J gave up 2 bases; unmatched junction bases: 8. The CDR3 loop spans 17 amino acids. Germline CDR1 and CDR2: LNHDA and SQIVND (reference sequence). CDR3 residues: CASSIPAGTSGQETQYF. CDR3 in DNA: TGTGCCAGTAGTATTCCCGCCGGGACTAGCGGACAAGAGACCCAGTACTTC.

This clonotype showed up just once. The rearrangement joins TRBV7-2 to TRBJ2-5; tentative D call: TRBD1 (6 bases). Germline-derived CDR1 and CDR2 are SGHTA and FQGNSA. With 5 bases removed from V and 4 bases from J, the gap between germline ends came to 11 bases. The CDR3 is 13 residues long. CDR3 loop: CTSSARRGETQYF. The CDR3 DNA follows: TGTACCAGCAGCGCACGCAGGGGAGAGACCCAGTACTTC.

The genes are TRBV6-5 and TRBJ1-2; 10 nucleotides line up with TRBD1. Germline V gene lookup returns CDR1 MNHEY and CDR2 SVGAGI. The V and J ends lost 1 base and 4 bases, in that order; junction bases with no gene match: 3. CDR3 size: 15 residues. The CDR3 DNA sequence: TGTGCCAGCAGTTACTTAGGACAGGGGGTCTATGGCTACACCTTC. It yields the protein CASSYLGQGVYGYTF.

This clonotype was seen a single time. This may arise from a read error, as a much more abundant clone is one base away. The genes are TRBV2 and TRBJ2-1; 7 nucleotides line up with TRBD1. Germline V gene data show CDR1 as SNHLY and CDR2 as FYNNEI. V was pared by 6 bases and J by 1 base, with 9 bases of the junction left unmatched. This CDR3 has 16 amino acids. CDR3 DNA: TGTGCCAGCAGGGGCCTGGGACAGAGGTCCTACAATGAGCAGTTCTTC. Amino acid sequence: CASRGLGQRSYNEQFF. Full variable domain (rest looked up from reference TRBV2 and TRBJ2-1): EPEVTQTPSHQVTQMGQEVILRCVPISNHLYFYWYRQILGQKVEFLVSFYNNEISEKSEIFDDQFSVERPDGSNFTLKIRSTKLEDSAMYFCASRGLGQRSYNEQFFGPGTRLTVL.

This clonotype was counted ten times or more. The chain is built from TRBV2 and TRBJ2-3; D assignment may be TRBD1 or TRBD2 (5 bases each). CDR1 SNHLY and CDR2 FYNNEI come from the germline V gene. The CDR3 length is 13 residues. Trimming removed 7 bases at V and 1 base at J, with 9 bases between. In DNA form, the CDR3 reads TGTGCCAGCATCGGGGCGGGCACAGATACGCAGTATTTT. Its translation is CASIGAGTDTQYF.

This clonotype showed up many times. The V call is TRBV28, the J call TRBJ1-2; D ambiguous. This CDR3 comprises 13 residues. The V and J ends lost 3 bases and 6 bases respectively, with 11 bases between them. Germline-derived CDR1 and CDR2 are MDHEN and SYDVKM. CDR3 sequence reads: CASSFGKRNGYTF. Here the CDR3 DNA reads TGTGCCAGCAGTTTCGGGAAGAGAAATGGCTACACCTTC.

This clonotype was detected many times. The chain uses TRBV24-1 and TRBJ2-5, with TRBD1 identical over 9 bases. Trimming removed 9 bases from V and 4 bases from J; junction bases left unmatched: 5. Germline loops: CDR1 KGHDR, CDR2 SFDVKD. This CDR3 has 13 residues. Here the CDR3 DNA reads TGTGCCACCCGGTCGGGACAGGGAGAGACCCAGTACTTC. It yields the protein CATRSGQGETQYF.

Points on this clonotype: This may come from a read error, since a much larger clone is one base off. The chain uses TRBV5-5 and TRBJ2-3, with D perhaps matching TRBD1 (6 bases). This CDR3 has 16 residues. With 9 bases removed from V and 0 bases from J, the gap between germline ends came to 20 bases. Germline CDR1 and CDR2: SGHKS and YYEKEE (reference sequence). The CDR3 DNA follows: TGTGCCAACAGGGACCACCTATGGGACAGCACAGATACGCAGTATTTT. This sequence encodes CANRDHLWDSTDTQYF. Full variable domain (rest looked up from reference TRBV5-5 and TRBJ2-3): DAGVTQSPTHLIKTRGQQVTLRCSPISGHKSVSWYQQVLGQGPQFIFQYYEKEERGRGNFPDRFSARQFPNYSSELNVNALLLGDSALYLCANRDHLWDSTDTQYFGPGTRLTVL.

A few counts support this clonotype. The chain carries TRBV2 and TRBJ1-1; D is undetermined. Trimming took 6 bases from V and 4 from J, leaving 15 bases between them. Germline CDR1 SNHLY, CDR2 FYNNEI. The CDR3 has 14 residues. The CDR3 region is CASRPTGPGTEAFF. The DNA of the CDR3 is TGTGCCAGCAGACCCACCGGCCCGGGCACTGAAGCTTTCTTT.

The chain links TRBV20-1 to TRBJ2-1, with D uncertain. This CDR3 has 11 amino acids. Germline CDR1 DFQATT, CDR2 SNEGSKA (reference sequence). V dropped 6 bases and J dropped 8 bases, with 11 bases sitting between them. In nucleotides, the CDR3 is TGCAGTGCAAAATCGGCGGATGAGCAGTTCTTC. Protein sequence: CSAKSADEQFF.

This clonotype was counted at least ten times. J is TRBJ1-3 and V is TRBV7-2, with a weak D call TRBD1 (6 bases). The V gene lost 4 bases and the J gene lost 0 bases, with 10 bases spanning the gap. Germline V gene lookup returns CDR1 SGHTA and CDR2 FQGNSA. This CDR3 comprises 15 residues. Here the CDR3 DNA reads TGTGCCAGCAGCTGGAACAGGGCCTCTGGAAACACCATATATTTT. Translated: CASSWNRASGNTIYF.

This clonotype was detected many times. The chain carries TRBV2 and TRBJ1-1; D is perhaps TRBD1 (6 bases). Germline lookup yields CDR1 SNHLY and CDR2 FYNNEI. Trimming removed 5 bases from V and 8 bases from J, with 9 bases in between. The CDR3 loop spans 11 amino acids. CDR3 loop: CASSYDREAFF. CDR3 sequence (DNA): TGTGCCAGCAGTTACGACAGGGAAGCTTTCTTT.

This clonotype was picked up many times. The rearrangement uses TRBV20-1 and TRBJ2-2; 9 bases align to TRBD2. The V and J ends lost 0 bases and 5 bases, in that order; junction bases with no gene match: 7. Germline CDR1 reads DFQATT; CDR2 reads SNEGSKA (reference sequence). The CDR3 consists of 16 residues. The CDR3: CSARDRRSGGTGELFF. The DNA for the CDR3 is TGCAGTGCTAGAGATCGGAGGAGCGGGGGGACCGGGGAGCTGTTTTTT.

A few counts support this clonotype. The V gene is TRBV18, the J gene TRBJ2-6, with no clear D. Per the germline V gene, CDR1 is KGHSH and CDR2 is LQKENI. Trimming removed 2 bases from V and 0 bases from J, with 11 bases in between. The CDR3 is 17 amino acids. The CDR3 sequence: CASSPGSPTSGANVLTF. CDR3 in DNA: TGTGCCAGCTCACCAGGGTCTCCGACCTCTGGGGCCAACGTCCTGACTTTC.

This clonotype was observed many times. The chain links TRBV4-1 to TRBJ2-7; D is undetermined. The CDR3 covers 15 residues. Trimming took 1 base from V and 2 from J, leaving 12 bases between them. CDR1 and CDR2 from the germline V gene are MGHRA and YSYEKL. This CDR3 reads CASSQALAGPYEQYF. The CDR3 nucleotides are TGCGCCAGCAGCCAAGCTCTTGCAGGTCCCTACGAGCAGTACTTC.

A few counts support this clonotype. The CDR3 DNA reads TGCAGTGCGCCGGGACAGGGCGGTCAGCCCCAGCATTTT. Encoded protein: CSAPGQGGQPQHF. The chain couples TRBV20-1 to TRBJ1-5; 9 bases are shared with TRBD1. Germline CDR1 and CDR2: DFQATT and SNEGSKA (reference sequence). Unmatched junction bases numbered 6, after V lost 6 bases and J lost 6 bases. The CDR3 spans 13 residues.

In its sample, this clonotype was seen once. Relative to the germline gene, one junction end is altered; a read error may explain this. V usage is TRBV6-6 and J usage is TRBJ2-3; D remains unclear. The germline V gene encodes CDR1 MNHNY and CDR2 SVGAGI (reference sequence). The CDR3 is made up of 12 amino acids. The CDR3 DNA is TGTGCCCGCAGTTACATTCGTGATACGCAGTATTTT. It specifies CARSYIRDTQYF.

The CDR3 sequence: CASSQPGQNNSPLHF. CDR3 sequence (DNA): TGTGCCAGCAGCCAACCGGGACAGAATAATTCACCCCTCCACTTT. The V gene is TRBV5-4, the J gene TRBJ1-6; TRBD1 matches at 7 bases. Germline values: CDR1 SGHNT, CDR2 YYREEE (reference sequence). The length of the CDR3 is 15 residues. Trimming cost V 4 bases and J 5 bases; bases outside gene matches: 6.

The chain employs TRBV5-6 and TRBJ2-6; 7 positions match TRBD1. Trimming at V came to 4 bases and at J to 2 bases, leaving 3 bases not matched to a gene. CDR1 is SGHDT, CDR2 YYEEEE, per germline. This CDR3 spans 15 amino acids. The CDR3 DNA follows: TGTGCCAGCAGCGACACAGGGGCTGGGGCCAACGTCCTGACTTTC. It codes for CASSDTGAGANVLTF.

On this clonotype itself: Its ends do not fully match the called genes, so a read error is possible. The rearrangement links TRBV12-3 or TRBV12-4 to TRBJ2-6; D could derive from TRBD1 or TRBD2 (5 bases each). The CDR3 covers 14 residues. The CDR3 loop reads CASSSGYGDNVLTF. CDR3 coding DNA: TGTGCCAGCAGTTCAGGGTACGGGGACAACGTCCTGACTTTC.

The sample holds many counts of this clonotype. This rearrangement joins TRBV4-3 to TRBJ1-2; possible D gene TRBD1, 5 bases. The V gene's germline CDR1 is LGHNA and CDR2 YSLEER. The V end was cut by 0 bases, the J end by 4 bases, with 12 bases between. The CDR3 length is 15 residues. The CDR3 DNA reads as TGCGCCAGCAGCCAAGATGTTCGGCAGGGCTATGGCTACACCTTC. Its translation: CASSQDVRQGYGYTF.

The sample holds many counts of this clonotype. This chain connects TRBV5-1 to TRBJ1-1; perhaps TRBD1 as D (5 bases). Germline values: CDR1 SGHRS, CDR2 YFSETQ. There are 15 residues in the CDR3. The germline V and J ends were trimmed by 0 bases and 4 bases, with 13 bases remaining between them. Here the CDR3 DNA reads TGCGCCAGCAGCTTGGGGGGCGCTGGAGGCACTGAAGCTTTCTTT. Its translation: CASSLGGAGGTEAFF.

This clonotype was detected a few times. V is TRBV6-1 and J is TRBJ1-3, with no clear D. Germline V lookup: CDR1 MNHNS, CDR2 SASEGT. CDR3 size: 13 residues. V lost 6 bases and J 6 bases, leaving 12 bases between the germline ends. The CDR3 nucleotides read TGTGCCAGCAGACAACCCCCGGAAAACACCATATATTTT. Translated: CASRQPPENTIYF.

In its sample, this clonotype was seen a few times. This rearrangement joins TRBV20-1 to TRBJ2-5, with D perhaps matching TRBD1 (5 bases). The germline V gene has CDR1 DFQATT and CDR2 SNEGSKA (reference sequence). The CDR3 extends over 12 amino acids. Trimming took off 2 bases at V and 1 base at J, with 5 bases between the two ends. The CDR3 DNA is TGCAGTGCTAGACAGGGCCAAGAGACCCAGTACTTC. This encodes CSARQGQETQYF.

With respect to this clonotype: It may be a read error: a sequence one base away is much more abundant. The chain combines TRBV9 with TRBJ2-7; perhaps TRBD2 as D (5 bases). The CDR3 is made up of 16 amino acids. Looked up from germline, CDR1 is SGDLS and CDR2 is YYNGEE. In nucleotides, the CDR3 is TGTCCCAGCAGCGTAGCGCCCTCGGACTTCGCATACGAGCAGTACTTC. This sequence encodes CPSSVAPSDFAYEQYF.

The table lists this clonotype with a few counts. The chain uses TRBV10-1 and TRBJ2-3, with TRBD2 identical over 8 bases. Germline values: CDR1 WNHNN, CDR2 SYGVQD (reference sequence). V lost 2 bases, J lost 8 bases, and 9 bases stayed unmatched. The CDR3 runs 15 residues. The CDR3 is CASSEGRGVSFTQYF. CDR3 coding DNA: TGCGCCAGCAGTGAGGGGCGGGGGGTGTCCTTTACGCAGTATTTT.

This clonotype was counted ten times or more. The chain joins TRBV6-2 or TRBV6-3 to TRBJ2-1, with TRBD2 identical over 8 bases. V was pared by 6 bases and J by 2 bases, with 9 bases of the junction left unmatched. Germline CDR1 is MNHEY and CDR2 is SVGEGT. The CDR3 is made up of 16 amino acids. This CDR3 reads CASSGAGGPAYNEQFF. The DNA for the CDR3 is TGTGCCAGCAGCGGGGCGGGGGGACCCGCCTACAATGAGCAGTTCTTC.

This clonotype was observed a handful of times. The J gene is TRBJ1-2, the V gene TRBV5-1; D remains ambiguous. The CDR3 spans 13 residues. V lost 2 bases to trimming and J lost 8 bases, with 13 bases between them. Looked up from germline, CDR1 is SGHRS and CDR2 is YFSETQ. CDR3 nucleotide sequence: TGCGCCAGCAGCTTTCGAGGGCGGGAGGGCTACACCTTC. Residues: CASSFRGREGYTF.

This clonotype was detected many times. CDR3 residues: CASSRGGEGTQFF. The CDR3 nucleotides read TGCGCCAGCAGCCGGGGGGGAGAAGGGACTCAGTTCTTC. The chain employs TRBV5-1 and TRBJ2-1; 8 nucleotides align to TRBD2. Unmatched junction bases numbered 10, after V lost 4 bases and J lost 13 bases. This CDR3 is built from 13 residues. CDR1 is SGHRS and CDR2 is YFSETQ in the germline V gene.

This clonotype was counted ten times or more. DNA of the CDR3: TGCAGTGTACAGGGAATAGGGACTGAAGCTTTCTTT. Amino acids: CSVQGIGTEAFF. V and J are TRBV20-1 and TRBJ1-1; D is perhaps TRBD1 (6 bases). This CDR3 is built from 12 residues. V was pared by 7 bases and J by 5 bases, with 14 bases between. The germline V gene has CDR1 DFQATT and CDR2 SNEGSKA (reference sequence).

This clonotype was recorded at least ten times. J is TRBJ2-1 and V is TRBV27, with D unclear. The CDR3 is made up of 17 amino acids. The V gene lost 4 bases and the J gene lost 5 bases, with 21 bases spanning the gap. CDR1 MNHEY and CDR2 SMNVEV come from the germline V gene (reference sequence). DNA for the CDR3: TGTGCCAGCAGTTCCTTATCATGGCTTAATTTAGACAATGAGCAGTTCTTC. It codes for CASSSLSWLNLDNEQFF.